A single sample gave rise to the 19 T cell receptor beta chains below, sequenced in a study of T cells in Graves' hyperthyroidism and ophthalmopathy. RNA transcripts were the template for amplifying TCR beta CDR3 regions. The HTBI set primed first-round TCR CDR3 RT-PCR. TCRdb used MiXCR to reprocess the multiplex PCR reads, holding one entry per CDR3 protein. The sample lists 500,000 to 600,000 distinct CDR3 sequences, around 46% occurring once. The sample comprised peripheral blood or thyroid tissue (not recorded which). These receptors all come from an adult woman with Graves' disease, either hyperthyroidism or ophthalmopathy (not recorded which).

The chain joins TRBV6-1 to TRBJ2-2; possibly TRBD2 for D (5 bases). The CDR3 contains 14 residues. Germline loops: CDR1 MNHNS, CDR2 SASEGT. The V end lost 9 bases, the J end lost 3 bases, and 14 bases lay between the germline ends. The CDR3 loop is CASRTGWDTGELFF. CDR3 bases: TGTGCCAGTAGAACGGGGTGGGACACCGGGGAGCTGTTTTTT.

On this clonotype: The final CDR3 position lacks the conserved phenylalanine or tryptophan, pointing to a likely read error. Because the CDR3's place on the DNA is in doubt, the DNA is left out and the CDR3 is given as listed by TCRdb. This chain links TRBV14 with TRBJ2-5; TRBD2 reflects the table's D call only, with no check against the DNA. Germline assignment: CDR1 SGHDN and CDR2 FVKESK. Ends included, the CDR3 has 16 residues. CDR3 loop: CASSHPSPLKLAPLPY.

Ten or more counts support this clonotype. This CDR3 reads CASSLDRLHEAFF. CDR3 coding DNA: TGTGCCAGCAGCTTGGACAGGCTACATGAAGCTTTCTTT. V usage is TRBV7-8 and J usage is TRBJ1-1; 7 bases are a match to TRBD1. Germline lookup yields CDR1 SGHVS and CDR2 FQNEAQ. This CDR3 is built from 13 residues. The junction had 5 bases not matched to a gene; V was cut back by 3 bases and J by 7 bases.

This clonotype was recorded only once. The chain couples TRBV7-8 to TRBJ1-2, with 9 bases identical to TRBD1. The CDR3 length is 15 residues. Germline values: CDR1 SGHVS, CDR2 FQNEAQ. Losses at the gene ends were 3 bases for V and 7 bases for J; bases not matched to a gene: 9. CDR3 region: CASSFPGTGKGGYTF. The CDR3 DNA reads TGTGCCAGCAGCTTCCCCGGGACAGGGAAAGGTGGCTACACCTTC.

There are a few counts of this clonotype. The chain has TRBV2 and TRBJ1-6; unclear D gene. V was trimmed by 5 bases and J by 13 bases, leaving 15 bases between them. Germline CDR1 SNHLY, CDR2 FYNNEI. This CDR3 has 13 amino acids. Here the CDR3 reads CASSSLPIGPLHF. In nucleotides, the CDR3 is TGTGCCAGCAGTTCCCTTCCTATTGGGCCCCTCCACTTT.

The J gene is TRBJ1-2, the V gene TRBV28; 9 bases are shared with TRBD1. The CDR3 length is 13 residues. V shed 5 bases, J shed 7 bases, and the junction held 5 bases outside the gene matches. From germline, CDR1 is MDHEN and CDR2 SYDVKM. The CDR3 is CASSQNRGLGYTF. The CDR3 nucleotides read TGTGCCAGCAGTCAGAACAGGGGGCTTGGCTACACCTTC.

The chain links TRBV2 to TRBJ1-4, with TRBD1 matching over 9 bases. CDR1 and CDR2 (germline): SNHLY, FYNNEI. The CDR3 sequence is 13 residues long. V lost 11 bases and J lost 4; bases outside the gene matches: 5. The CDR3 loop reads CAGRQGVNEKLFF. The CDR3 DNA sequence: TGTGCCGGTCGACAGGGGGTTAATGAAAAACTGTTTTTT.

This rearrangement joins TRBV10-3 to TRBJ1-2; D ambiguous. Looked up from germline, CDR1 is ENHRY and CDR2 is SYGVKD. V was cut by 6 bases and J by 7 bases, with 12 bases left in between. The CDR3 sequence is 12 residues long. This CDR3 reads CAIRAIGSGYTF. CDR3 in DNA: TGTGCCATCAGAGCAATAGGGTCTGGCTACACCTTC.

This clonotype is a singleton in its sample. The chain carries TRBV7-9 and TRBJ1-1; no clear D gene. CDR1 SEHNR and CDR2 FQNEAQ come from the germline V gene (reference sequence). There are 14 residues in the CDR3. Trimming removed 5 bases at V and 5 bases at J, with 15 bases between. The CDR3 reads CASSPTRGETEAFF. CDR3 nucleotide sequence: TGTGCCAGCAGCCCTACGCGGGGAGAGACTGAAGCTTTCTTT.

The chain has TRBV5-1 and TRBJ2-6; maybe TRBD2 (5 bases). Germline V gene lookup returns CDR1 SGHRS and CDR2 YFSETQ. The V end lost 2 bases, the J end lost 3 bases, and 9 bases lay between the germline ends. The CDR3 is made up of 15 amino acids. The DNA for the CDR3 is TGCGCCAGCAGCTTCCGGGGTCTTGGGGCCAACGTCCTGACTTTC. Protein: CASSFRGLGANVLTF.

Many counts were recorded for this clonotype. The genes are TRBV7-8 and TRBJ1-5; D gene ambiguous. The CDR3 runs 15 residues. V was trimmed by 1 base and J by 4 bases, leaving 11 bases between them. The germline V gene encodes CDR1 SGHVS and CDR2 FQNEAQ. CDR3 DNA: TGTGCCAGCAGCTTAGAGCAAGCTCCTAATCAGCCCCAGCATTTT. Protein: CASSLEQAPNQPQHF.

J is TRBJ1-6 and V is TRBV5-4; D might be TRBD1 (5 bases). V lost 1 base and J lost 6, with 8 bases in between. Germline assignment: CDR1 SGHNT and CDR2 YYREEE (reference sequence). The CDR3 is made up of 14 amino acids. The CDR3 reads CASSLSRVNSPLHF. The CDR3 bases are TGTGCCAGCAGCTTGAGCAGGGTTAATTCACCCCTCCACTTT.

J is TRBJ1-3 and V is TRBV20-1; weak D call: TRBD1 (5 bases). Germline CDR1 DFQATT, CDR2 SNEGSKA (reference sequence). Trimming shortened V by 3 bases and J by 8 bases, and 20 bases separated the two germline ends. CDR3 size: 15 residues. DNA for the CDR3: TGCAGTGCTAGCGGCGGGGGACTTGGGCAGGACACCATATATTTT. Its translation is CSASGGGLGQDTIYF.

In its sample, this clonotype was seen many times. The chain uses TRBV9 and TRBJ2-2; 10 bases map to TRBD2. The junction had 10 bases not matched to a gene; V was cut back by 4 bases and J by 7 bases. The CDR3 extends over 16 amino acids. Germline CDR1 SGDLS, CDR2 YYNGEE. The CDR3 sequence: CASSPQISGRYGELFF. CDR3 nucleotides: TGTGCCAGCAGCCCTCAGATTAGCGGGAGGTACGGGGAGCTGTTTTTT.

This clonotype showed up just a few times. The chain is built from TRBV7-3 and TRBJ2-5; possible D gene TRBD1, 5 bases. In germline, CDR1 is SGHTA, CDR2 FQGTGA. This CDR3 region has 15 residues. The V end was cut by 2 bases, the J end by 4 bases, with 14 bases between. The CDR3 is CASSLGASLSETQYF. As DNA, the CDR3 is TGTGCCAGCAGCTTAGGGGCTAGTTTATCAGAGACCCAGTACTTC.

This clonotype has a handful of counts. The CDR3 sequence: CASSSPRGAGANVLTF. CDR3 nucleotides: TGTGCCAGCAGTTCCCCGCGGGGAGCTGGGGCCAACGTCCTGACTTTC. The chain employs TRBV6-1 and TRBJ2-6, with a weak D call TRBD2 (6 bases). V was clipped by 5 bases and J by 2 bases, with 13 bases between them. The CDR3 sequence is 16 residues long. Germline V gene data show CDR1 as MNHNS and CDR2 as SASEGT.

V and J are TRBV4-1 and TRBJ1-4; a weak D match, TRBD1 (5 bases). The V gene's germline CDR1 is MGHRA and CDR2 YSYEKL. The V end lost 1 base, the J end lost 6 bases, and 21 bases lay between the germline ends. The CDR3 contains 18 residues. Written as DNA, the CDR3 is TGCGCCAGCAGCCAAGGAGATGTTAGAACACGGGGACATGAAAAACTGTTTTTT. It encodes CASSQGDVRTRGHEKLFF.

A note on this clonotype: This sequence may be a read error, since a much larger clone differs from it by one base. CDR3 sequence (DNA): TGTGCCACCAGCAGATTCCAAGGGGCCTACGAGCAGTGCTTC. The encoded protein is CATSRFQGAYEQCF. The rearrangement joins TRBV15 to TRBJ2-7, with a possible D match to TRBD1 (5 bases). The CDR3 extends over 14 amino acids. Germline loops: CDR1 LNHNV, CDR2 YYDKDF (reference sequence).

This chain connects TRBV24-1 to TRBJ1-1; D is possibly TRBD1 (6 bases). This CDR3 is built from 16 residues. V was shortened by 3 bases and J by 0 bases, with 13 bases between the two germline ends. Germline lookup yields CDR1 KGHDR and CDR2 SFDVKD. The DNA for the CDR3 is TGTGCCACCAGTGATAACGAGGGGGGGGTGAACACTGAAGCTTTCTTT. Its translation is CATSDNEGGVNTEAFF.